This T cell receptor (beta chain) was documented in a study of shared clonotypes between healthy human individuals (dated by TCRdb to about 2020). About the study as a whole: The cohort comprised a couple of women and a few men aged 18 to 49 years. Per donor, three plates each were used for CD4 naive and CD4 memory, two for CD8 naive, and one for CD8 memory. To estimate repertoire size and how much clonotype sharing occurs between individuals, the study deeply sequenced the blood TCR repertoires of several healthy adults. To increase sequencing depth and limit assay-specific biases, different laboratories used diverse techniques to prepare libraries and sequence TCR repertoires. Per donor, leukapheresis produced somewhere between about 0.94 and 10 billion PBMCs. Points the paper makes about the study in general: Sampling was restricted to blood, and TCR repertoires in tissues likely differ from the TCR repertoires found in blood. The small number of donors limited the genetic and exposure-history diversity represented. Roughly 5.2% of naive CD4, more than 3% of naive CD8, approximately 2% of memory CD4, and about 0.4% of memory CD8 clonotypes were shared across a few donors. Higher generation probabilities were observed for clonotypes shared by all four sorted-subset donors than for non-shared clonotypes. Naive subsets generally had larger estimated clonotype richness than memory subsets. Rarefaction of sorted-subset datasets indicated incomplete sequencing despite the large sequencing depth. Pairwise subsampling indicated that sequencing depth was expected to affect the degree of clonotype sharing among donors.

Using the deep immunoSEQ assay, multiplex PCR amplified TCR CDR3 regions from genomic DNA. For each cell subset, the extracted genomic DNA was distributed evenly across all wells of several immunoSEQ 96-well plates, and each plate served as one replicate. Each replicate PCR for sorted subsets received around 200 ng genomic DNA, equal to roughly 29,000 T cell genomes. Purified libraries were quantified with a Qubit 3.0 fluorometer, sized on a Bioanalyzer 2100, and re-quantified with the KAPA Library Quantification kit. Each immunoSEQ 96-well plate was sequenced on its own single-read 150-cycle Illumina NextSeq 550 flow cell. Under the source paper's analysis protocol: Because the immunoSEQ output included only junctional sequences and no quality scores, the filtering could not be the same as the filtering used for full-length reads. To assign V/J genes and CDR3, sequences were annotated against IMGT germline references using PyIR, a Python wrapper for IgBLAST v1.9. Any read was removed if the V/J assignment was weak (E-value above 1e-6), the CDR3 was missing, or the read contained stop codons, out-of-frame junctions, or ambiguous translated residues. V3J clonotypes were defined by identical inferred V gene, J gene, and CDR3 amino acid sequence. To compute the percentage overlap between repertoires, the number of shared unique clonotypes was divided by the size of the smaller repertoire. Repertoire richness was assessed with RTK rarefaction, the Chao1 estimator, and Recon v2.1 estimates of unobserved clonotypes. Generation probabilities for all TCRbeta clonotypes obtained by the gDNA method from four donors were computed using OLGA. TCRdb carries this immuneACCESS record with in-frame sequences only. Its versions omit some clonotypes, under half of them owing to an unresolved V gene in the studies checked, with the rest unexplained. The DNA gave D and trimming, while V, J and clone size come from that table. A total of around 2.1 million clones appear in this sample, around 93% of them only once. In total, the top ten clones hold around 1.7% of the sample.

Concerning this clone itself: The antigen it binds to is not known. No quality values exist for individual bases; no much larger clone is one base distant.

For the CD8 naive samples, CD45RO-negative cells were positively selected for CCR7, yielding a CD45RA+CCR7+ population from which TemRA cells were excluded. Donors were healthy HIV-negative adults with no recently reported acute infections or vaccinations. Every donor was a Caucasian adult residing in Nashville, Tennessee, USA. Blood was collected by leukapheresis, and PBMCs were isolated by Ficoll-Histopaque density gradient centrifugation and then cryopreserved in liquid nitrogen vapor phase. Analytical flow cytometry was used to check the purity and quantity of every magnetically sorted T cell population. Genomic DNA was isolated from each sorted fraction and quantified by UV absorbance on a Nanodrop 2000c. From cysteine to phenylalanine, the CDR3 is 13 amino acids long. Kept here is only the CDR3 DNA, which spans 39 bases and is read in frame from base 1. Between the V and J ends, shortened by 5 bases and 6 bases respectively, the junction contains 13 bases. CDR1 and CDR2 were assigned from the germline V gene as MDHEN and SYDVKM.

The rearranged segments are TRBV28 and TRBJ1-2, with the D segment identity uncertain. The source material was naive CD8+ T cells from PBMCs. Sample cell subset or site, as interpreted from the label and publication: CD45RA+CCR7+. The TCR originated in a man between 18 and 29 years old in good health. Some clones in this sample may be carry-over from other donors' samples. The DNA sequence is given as TGTGCCAGCAGTCGTAATTTTCCCGATGGCTACACCTTC. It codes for CASSRNFPDGYTF.